The T cell receptor (beta chain) under discussion was sequenced for a study of T cell clonality in common variable immunodeficiency. General observations from the study: Patient heterogeneity in the CVID cohort limited correlations between repertoire features and clinical complications. Compared with controls, CVID subjects had fewer shared TCRbeta clones.

TCRdb's table, derived via immunoSEQ multiplex PCR, lists solely in-frame clones and lacks some. The sample holds 42,000 or so clones, and no clone turns up only once. J was trimmed by 5 bases and V by 2 bases; bases with no gene match: 8. Germline CDR1 reads ENHRY; CDR2 reads SYGVKD. This CDR3 spans 17 amino acids. This clone was seen a handful of times. Its antigen remains unidentified. From the germline J gene comes the end of the CDR3, since the read stops 3 residues before it. This chain uses TRBV10-3 with TRBJ2-1; 11 nucleotides line up with TRBD2. The sequence came from a person aged 18-70 years in good health. The sample taken for sequencing was peripheral blood mononuclear cells. The sequenced CDR3 bases are TGTGCCATCAGTGAGCGGGGGACTAGCGGAATTAACAATGAG. Its translation: CAISERGTSGINNE. The full-length CDR3 reads as CAISERGTSGINNEQFF.